This T cell receptor beta chain was identified during a study of spatial heterogeneity in lung cancer. The overall study: Patients with untreated early-stage non-small cell lung cancer, numbering 72, were the donors.

The V gene's germline CDR1 is DFQATT and CDR2 SNEGSKA (reference sequence). CDR3 size: 9 residues. This clonotype was counted at least ten times. TCR cDNA molecules each had a unique molecular identifier. TCRdb passed the 5' RACE reads through MiXCR, listing each CDR3 protein once. The repertoire holds 72,000 or so distinct CDR3 sequences, around 8.9% seen once, with 1.9% in the top ten. Sample time point: blood at routine non-recurrence follow-up after resection. This chain connects TRBV20-1 to TRBJ1-1, with 7 nucleotides matching TRBD1. The starting material was PBMCs, obtained at follow-up. The receptor was derived from a female donor with early-stage non-small cell lung cancer. The CDR3 is CRQGSGAFF. DNA for the CDR3: TGCAGACAGGGGTCGGGGGCTTTCTTT.